The 27 T cell receptor beta chains listed next were all sequenced from one sample in a study of T cell responses to AZD1222 COVID-19 vaccine. Sequencing was performed with immunoSEQ multiplex PCR; in TCRdb, only in-frame clones are kept and a portion is missing. The sample holds about 130,000 clones, approximately 88% seen once. The sample here was peripheral blood, taken 28 days after the second AZD1222 dose. Receptors were obtained from an adult who received the AZD1222 COVID-19 vaccine.

The table lists this clone with a count of one. This chain connects TRBV10-2 to TRBJ2-3; D is unresolved. In germline, CDR1 is WSHSY, CDR2 SAAADI. There are 11 residues in the CDR3. V lost 9 bases to trimming and J lost 5 bases, with 9 bases between them. The CDR3 nucleotides read TGCGCCAGTAGCACCGGAGATACGCAGTATTTT. This encodes CASSTGDTQYF.

V gene TRBV4-1 combines with J gene TRBJ2-1, with 8 bases identical to TRBD2. The CDR3 contains 16 residues. Germline V lookup: CDR1 MGHRA, CDR2 YSYEKL. The trim removed 1 base at V and 9 bases at J, leaving 11 bases unmatched. Here the CDR3 reads CASSQAPTSGLGEQFF. CDR3 in DNA: TGCGCCAGCAGCCAAGCCCCCACTAGCGGCCTCGGTGAGCAGTTCTTC.

This chain uses TRBV3-1 (or the pseudogene TRBV3-2) with TRBJ1-2, with a tentative D call TRBD1 (6 bases). CDR3 length equals 15 residues. CDR1 and CDR2 from the germline V gene are LGHDT and YNNKEL (reference sequence). Trimming shortened V by 0 bases and J by 3 bases, and 11 bases separated the two germline ends. This chain's CDR3 is CASSQDHRVDYGYTF. CDR3 DNA sequence: TGTGCCAGCAGCCAAGACCACAGGGTTGACTATGGCTACACCTTC.

The chain uses TRBV5-5 and TRBJ2-1; D remains ambiguous. CDR3 length equals 11 residues. Germline V CDR1 and CDR2: SGHKS, YYEKEE (reference sequence). Trimming left V 0 bases short and J 8 bases short, with 3 bases between. The DNA for the CDR3 is TGTGCCAGCAGCTTGGAGTATGAGCAGTTCTTC. The encoded protein is CASSLEYEQFF.

CDR3 amino acids: CASSVGILEGTQYF. The DNA for the CDR3 is TGTGCCAGCAGCGTAGGGATCTTAGAAGGGACCCAGTACTTC. The chain carries TRBV9 and TRBJ2-5; D gene unclear. The germline gives CDR1 SGDLS, CDR2 YYNGEE. The CDR3 has 14 residues. V was trimmed by 0 bases and J by 7 bases, leaving 13 bases between them.

This chain joins TRBV28 and TRBJ2-7; unclear D gene. CDR1 MDHEN and CDR2 SYDVKM come from the germline V gene. With 2 bases removed from V and 5 bases from J, the gap between germline ends came to 16 bases. CDR3 length: 15 amino acids. This CDR3 reads CASSLPTTFGNEQYF. In nucleotides, the CDR3 is TGTGCCAGCAGTTTACCAACTACCTTTGGGAACGAGCAGTACTTC.

V is TRBV7-2 and J is TRBJ1-2; D is undetermined. The CDR3 contains 12 residues. The germline V and J ends were trimmed by 4 bases and 8 bases, with 11 bases remaining between them. CDR1 is SGHTA and CDR2 is FQGNSA in the germline V gene. CDR3 sequence reads: CASSSQWRGYTF. In nucleotides, the CDR3 is TGTGCCAGCAGCTCCCAGTGGCGGGGCTACACCTTC.

The table lists this clone with a count of one. The chain links TRBV5-1 to TRBJ1-4, with no clear D. The CDR3 length is 15 residues. Germline lookup yields CDR1 SGHRS and CDR2 YFSETQ. V dropped 0 bases and J dropped 10 bases, with 16 bases sitting between them. CDR3: CASSLGEGTFGKLFF. The CDR3 region has the DNA TGCGCCAGCAGCTTGGGTGAGGGTACGTTTGGAAAACTGTTTTTT.

CDR3 DNA: TGTGCCAGCAGCTTAGATGGAACCTATAATTCACCCCTCCACTTT. Translating gives CASSLDGTYNSPLHF. The chain joins TRBV7-6 to TRBJ1-6, with D unresolved. The CDR3 contains 15 residues. V was cut by 1 base and J by 2 bases, with 6 bases left in between. Germline V lookup: CDR1 SGHVS, CDR2 FNYEAQ.

The gene calls are TRBV11-2 and TRBJ2-4, with D unclear. Trimming removed 5 bases from V and 4 bases from J, with 6 bases in between. This CDR3 contains 12 residues. The germline V gene has CDR1 SGHAT and CDR2 FQNNGV. CDR3: CASSPEKNIQYF. CDR3 bases: TGTGCCAGCAGCCCAGAAAAAAACATTCAGTACTTC.

The CDR3 DNA reads as TGTGCCAGCAGTGAGGGACAGGGCGTTGGGCAGTTCTTC. Its protein is CASSEGQGVGQFF. The chain employs TRBV6-4 and TRBJ2-1; 9 bases match TRBD1. V lost 3 bases and J lost 12; bases outside the gene matches: 6. The CDR3 extends over 13 amino acids. From germline, CDR1 is MRHNA and CDR2 SNTAGT.

The chain joins TRBV12-3 or TRBV12-4 to TRBJ1-1; a possible D gene is TRBD1 (5 bases). The V and J ends lost 5 bases and 11 bases respectively, with 18 bases between them. CDR3 length equals 13 residues. CDR3 nucleotide sequence: TGTGCCAGCAGTCAAGGGGTTTCGAGATGGGCTTTCTTT. This sequence encodes CASSQGVSRWAFF.

The chain joins TRBV6-5 to TRBJ2-2; D possibly corresponds to TRBD2 (5 bases). The CDR3 spans 14 residues. Germline CDR1 MNHEY, CDR2 SVGAGI. The germline V and J ends were trimmed by 6 bases and 6 bases, with 14 bases remaining between them. For the CDR3, the DNA is TGTGCCAGCAGGACCCCGGGGTATGCCGGGGAGCTGTTTTTT. It yields the protein CASRTPGYAGELFF.

The chain combines TRBV5-1 with TRBJ2-1; 10 positions agree with TRBD2. Germline V gene lookup returns CDR1 SGHRS and CDR2 YFSETQ. The junction had 3 bases not matched to a gene; V was cut back by 4 bases and J by 5 bases. This CDR3 is built from 14 residues. CDR3 coding DNA: TGCGCCAGCAGCCGAGGGACTAGCGACAATGAGCAGTTCTTC. Translation: CASSRGTSDNEQFF.

In nucleotides, the CDR3 is TGTGCCAGCAGCCGCCTTCAAAAAGTCACCATATATTTT. As protein: CASSRLQKVTIYF. The V gene is TRBV11-2, the J gene TRBJ1-3; D is unresolved. There are 13 residues in the CDR3. Germline CDR1 SGHAT, CDR2 FQNNGV. Trimming removed 5 bases at V and 9 bases at J, with 14 bases between. Using reference TRBV11-2 and TRBJ1-3 for the parts outside the CDR3, the full variable domain is EAGVAQSPRYKIIEKRQSVAFWCNPISGHATLYWYQQILGQGPKLLIQFQNNGVVDDSQLPKDRFSAERLKGVDSTLKIQPAKLEDSAVYLCASSRLQKVTIYFGEGSWLTVV.

The rearrangement links TRBV5-1 to TRBJ2-2; D is perhaps TRBD1 or TRBD2 (6 bases each). The CDR3 is 16 amino acids. V dropped 3 bases and J dropped 1 base, with 13 bases sitting between them. Germline V gene sequence: CDR1 SGHRS, CDR2 YFSETQ. CDR3 sequence (DNA): TGCGCCAGCAGCTCGGGGGCCCTCGAGAACACCGGGGAGCTGTTTTTT. Amino acid sequence: CASSSGALENTGELFF.

This sequence joins TRBV7-6 and TRBJ1-6; 9 bases are shared with TRBD1. This CDR3 spans 15 amino acids. Looked up from germline, CDR1 is SGHVS and CDR2 is FNYEAQ. The V segment lost 0 bases and the J segment 7 bases; nucleotides outside the gene matches: 1. The CDR3 sequence: CASSLAGTGNSPLHF. Here the CDR3 DNA reads TGTGCCAGCAGCTTAGCCGGGACAGGGAATTCACCCCTCCACTTT. The variable domain in full, completed from reference TRBV7-6 and TRBJ1-6, reads GAGVSQSPRYKVTKRGQDVALRCDPISGHVSLYWYRQALGQGPEFLTYFNYEAQQDKSGLPNDRFSAERPEGSISTLTIQRTEQRDSAMYRCASSLAGTGNSPLHFGNGTRLTVT.

The chain recombines TRBV5-1 with TRBJ2-1, with D perhaps TRBD1 (6 bases). Trimming cost V 0 bases and J 10 bases, with 11 bases left between them. The CDR3 length is 13 residues. CDR1 and CDR2 (germline): SGHRS, YFSETQ. Written as DNA, the CDR3 is TGCGCCAGCAGCTTGGCCAGGGGCCAAGAGCAGTTCTTC. Translating gives CASSLARGQEQFF.

This clone appeared once. V usage is TRBV11-3 and J usage is TRBJ2-7; TRBD2 might be the D (6 bases). The CDR3 is 15 residues long. Trimming stripped 0 bases from V and 3 bases from J, with 12 bases between. Germline CDR1 SGHNT, CDR2 YENEEA. The CDR3 DNA sequence: TGTGCCAGCAGCTTAGATGAGGGACTCGTCTACGAGCAGTACTTC. Its translation is CASSLDEGLVYEQYF.

This rearrangement joins TRBV11-3 to TRBJ2-1; 8 bases are a match to TRBD2. With V trimmed by 0 bases and J by 7 bases, 2 bases remained unmatched. CDR1 and CDR2 (germline): SGHNT, YENEEA. This CDR3 has 14 residues. CDR3 sequence (DNA): TGTGCCAGCAGCTTAGATCGGGGGGGAAATGAGCAGTTCTTC. This sequence encodes CASSLDRGGNEQFF.

The table lists this clone with a count of one. This chain joins TRBV7-3 and TRBJ1-2, with 7 bases identical to TRBD1. This CDR3 region has 15 residues. Trimming removed 0 bases from V and 1 base from J; junction bases left unmatched: 2. In germline, CDR1 is SGHTA, CDR2 FQGTGA. CDR3 sequence: CASSLTGTDNYGYTF. The CDR3 coding sequence is TGTGCCAGCAGCTTAACGGGGACAGATAACTATGGCTACACCTTC.

The V gene is TRBV3-1 (or the pseudogene TRBV3-2), the J gene TRBJ2-5; 11 bases fit TRBD2. CDR1 is LGHDT and CDR2 is YNNKEL in the germline V gene (reference sequence). There are 15 residues in the CDR3. J was trimmed by 4 bases and V by 5 bases; bases with no gene match: 6. The CDR3 coding sequence is TGTGCCAGCAGCTTTACTAGCGGGGGACGAGAGACCCAGTACTTC. This sequence encodes CASSFTSGGRETQYF.

This clone was counted once. This chain uses TRBV18 with TRBJ2-7, with 10 bases identical to TRBD2. This CDR3 contains 13 residues. Germline CDR1 is KGHSH and CDR2 is LQKENI. Trimming at V came to 8 bases and at J to 5 bases, leaving 6 bases not matched to a gene. Written as DNA, the CDR3 is TGTGCCAGCGCGCTAGCGGGAGAGGACGAGCAGTACTTC. It yields the protein CASALAGEDEQYF.

This clone came up once. The chain couples TRBV6-5 to TRBJ2-5; D unresolved. V lost 1 base and J 4 bases, leaving 10 bases between the germline ends. This CDR3 has 14 residues. The germline V gene encodes CDR1 MNHEY and CDR2 SVGAGI. CDR3 sequence reads: CASSYFEAGETQYF. The DNA for the CDR3 is TGTGCCAGCAGTTACTTTGAGGCTGGAGAGACCCAGTACTTC.

This chain joins TRBV14 and TRBJ1-6; a possible D gene is TRBD1 (6 bases). This CDR3 has 16 residues. V gave up 5 bases and J gave up 11 bases, with 22 bases separating them. CDR1 SGHDN and CDR2 FVKESK come from the germline V gene. CDR3 sequence: CASSSGTLLDSAPLHF. Written as DNA, the CDR3 is TGTGCCAGCAGCTCAGGGACACTCCTCGACTCGGCACCCCTCCACTTT.

This chain connects TRBV12-3 or TRBV12-4 to TRBJ1-2, with D possibly TRBD1 on 5 matching bases. CDR3 size: 11 residues. Deletions cut 8 bases from V and 4 bases from J, with 8 bases between. As DNA, the CDR3 is TGTGCCAGCGGGGCCGTCTATGGCTACACCTTC. This gives the protein CASGAVYGYTF.

The chain employs TRBV5-4 and TRBJ1-2; TRBD1 matches at 7 bases. Germline CDR1 reads SGHNT; CDR2 reads YYREEE (reference sequence). The CDR3 is made up of 11 amino acids. The V segment lost 7 bases and the J segment 4 bases; nucleotides outside the gene matches: 1. In nucleotides, the CDR3 is TGTGCCAGCTGGGACAGCTATGGCTACACCTTC. Residues: CASWDSYGYTF.